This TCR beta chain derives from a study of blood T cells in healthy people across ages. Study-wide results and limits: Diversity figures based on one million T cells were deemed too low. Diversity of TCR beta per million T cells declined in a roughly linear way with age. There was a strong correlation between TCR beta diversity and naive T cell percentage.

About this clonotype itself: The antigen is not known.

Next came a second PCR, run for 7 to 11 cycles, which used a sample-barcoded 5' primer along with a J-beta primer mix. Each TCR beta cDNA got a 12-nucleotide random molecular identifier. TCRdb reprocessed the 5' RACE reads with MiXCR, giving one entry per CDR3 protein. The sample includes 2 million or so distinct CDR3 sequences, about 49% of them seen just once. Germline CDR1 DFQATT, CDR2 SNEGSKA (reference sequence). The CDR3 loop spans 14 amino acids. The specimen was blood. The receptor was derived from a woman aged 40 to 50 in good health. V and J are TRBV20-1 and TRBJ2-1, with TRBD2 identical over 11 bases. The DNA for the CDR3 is TGCAGCGCCATAGCGGGGGGGCAGGTCAATGAGCAGTTCTTC. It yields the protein CSAIAGGQVNEQFF.